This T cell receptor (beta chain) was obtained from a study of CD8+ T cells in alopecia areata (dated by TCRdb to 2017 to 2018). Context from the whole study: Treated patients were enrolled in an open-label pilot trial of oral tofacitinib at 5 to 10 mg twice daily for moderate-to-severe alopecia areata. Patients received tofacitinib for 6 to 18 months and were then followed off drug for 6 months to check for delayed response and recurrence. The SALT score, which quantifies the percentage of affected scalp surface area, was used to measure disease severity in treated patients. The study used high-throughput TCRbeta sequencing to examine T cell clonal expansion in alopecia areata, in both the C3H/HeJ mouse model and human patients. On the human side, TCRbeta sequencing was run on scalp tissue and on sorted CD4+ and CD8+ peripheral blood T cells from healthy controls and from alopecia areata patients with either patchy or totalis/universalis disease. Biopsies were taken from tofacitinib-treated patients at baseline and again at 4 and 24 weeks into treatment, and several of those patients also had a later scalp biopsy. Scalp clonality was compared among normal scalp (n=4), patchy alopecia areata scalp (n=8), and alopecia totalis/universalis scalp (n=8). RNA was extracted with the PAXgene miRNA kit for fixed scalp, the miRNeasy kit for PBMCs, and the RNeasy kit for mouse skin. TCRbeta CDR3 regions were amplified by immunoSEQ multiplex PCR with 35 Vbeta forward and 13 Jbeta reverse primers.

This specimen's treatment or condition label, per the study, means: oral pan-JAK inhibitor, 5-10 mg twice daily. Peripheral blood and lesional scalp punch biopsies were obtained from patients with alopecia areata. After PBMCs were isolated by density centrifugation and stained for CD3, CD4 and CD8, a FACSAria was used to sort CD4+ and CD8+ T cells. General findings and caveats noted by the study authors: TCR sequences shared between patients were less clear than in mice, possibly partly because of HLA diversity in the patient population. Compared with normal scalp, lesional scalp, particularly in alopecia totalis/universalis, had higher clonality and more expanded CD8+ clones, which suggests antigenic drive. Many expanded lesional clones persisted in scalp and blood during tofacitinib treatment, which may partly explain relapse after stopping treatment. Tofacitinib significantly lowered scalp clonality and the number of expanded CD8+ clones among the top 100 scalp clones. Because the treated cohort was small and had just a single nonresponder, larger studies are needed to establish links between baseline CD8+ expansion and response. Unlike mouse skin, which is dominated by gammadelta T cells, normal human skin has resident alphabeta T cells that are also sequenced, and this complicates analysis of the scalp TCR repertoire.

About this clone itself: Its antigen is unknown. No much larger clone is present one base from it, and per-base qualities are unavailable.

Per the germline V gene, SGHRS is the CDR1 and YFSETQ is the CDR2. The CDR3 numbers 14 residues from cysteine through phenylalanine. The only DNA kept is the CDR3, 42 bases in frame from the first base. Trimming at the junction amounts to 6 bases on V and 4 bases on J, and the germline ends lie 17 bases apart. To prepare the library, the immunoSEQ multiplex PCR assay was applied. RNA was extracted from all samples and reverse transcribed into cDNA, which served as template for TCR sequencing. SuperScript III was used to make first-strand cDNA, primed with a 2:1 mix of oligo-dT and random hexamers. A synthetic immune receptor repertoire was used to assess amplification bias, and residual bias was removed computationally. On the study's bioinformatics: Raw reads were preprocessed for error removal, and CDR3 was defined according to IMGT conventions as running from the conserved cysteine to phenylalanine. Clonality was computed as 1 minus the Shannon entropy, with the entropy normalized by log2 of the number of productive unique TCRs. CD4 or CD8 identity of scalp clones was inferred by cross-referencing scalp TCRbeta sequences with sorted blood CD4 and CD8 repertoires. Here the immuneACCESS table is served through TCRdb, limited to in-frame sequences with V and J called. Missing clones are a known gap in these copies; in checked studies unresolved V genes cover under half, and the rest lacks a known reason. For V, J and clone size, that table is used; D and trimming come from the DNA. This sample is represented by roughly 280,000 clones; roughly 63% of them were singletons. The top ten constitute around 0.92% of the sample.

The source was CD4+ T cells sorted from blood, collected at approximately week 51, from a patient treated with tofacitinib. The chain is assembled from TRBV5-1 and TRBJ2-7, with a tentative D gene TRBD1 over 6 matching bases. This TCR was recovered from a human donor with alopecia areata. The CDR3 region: CASMPLPGAYEQYF. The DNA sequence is TGCGCCAGCATGCCTTTGCCAGGGGCTTACGAGCAGTACTTC.